The 4 T cell receptor beta chains listed next were all sequenced from one sample in a study of blood T cell repertoires in COVID-19. Profiled with immunoSEQ multiplex PCR; TCRdb holds only in-frame clones, not every one. The sample has hundreds of thousands of clones, 80% to 90% seen once; the top ten hold 8% to 9.5%. Sequencing was carried out using peripheral blood. These receptors came from a woman in her fifties or sixties who had recovered from COVID-19.

The chain uses TRBV6-5 and TRBJ2-1, with 8 positions matching TRBD2. The CDR3 spans 16 residues. The germline V gene has CDR1 MNHEY and CDR2 SVGAGI. J was trimmed by 4 bases and V by 2 bases; bases with no gene match: 7. CDR3 nucleotides: TGTGCCAGCAGTTACACAAGCGGGGGTACTTACAATGAGCAGTTCTTC. Translating gives CASSYTSGGTYNEQFF.

In DNA form, the CDR3 reads TGCGCCAGCAGCTTGGGGGGCCCCACAGATACGCAGTATTTT. Translated, it gives CASSLGGPTDTQYF. The chain employs TRBV5-1 and TRBJ2-3, with a weak D call TRBD1 (5 bases). Germline lookup yields CDR1 SGHRS and CDR2 YFSETQ. This CDR3 is 14 amino acids long. Trimming pared 0 bases from V and 2 bases from J, leaving 7 bases between.

This rearrangement joins TRBV7-2 to TRBJ1-1, with 7 bases matching TRBD1. This CDR3 region has 18 residues. With 1 base clipped from V and 1 base from J, the junction kept 12 bases outside the gene matches. Germline V gene data show CDR1 as SGHTA and CDR2 as FQGNSA. The CDR3: CASSLEYGGGRTNTEAFF. In nucleotides, the CDR3 is TGTGCCAGCAGCTTAGAGTACGGAGGGGGCCGGACGAACACTGAAGCTTTCTTT.

The chain joins TRBV6-1 to TRBJ2-7, with no clear D. Trimming stripped 0 bases from V and 0 bases from J, with 9 bases between. Germline V lookup: CDR1 MNHNS, CDR2 SASEGT. CDR3 length: 15 amino acids. CDR3 protein: CASSEAHSSSYEQYF. CDR3 nucleotides: TGTGCCAGCAGTGAAGCTCACTCGAGCTCCTACGAGCAGTACTTC.